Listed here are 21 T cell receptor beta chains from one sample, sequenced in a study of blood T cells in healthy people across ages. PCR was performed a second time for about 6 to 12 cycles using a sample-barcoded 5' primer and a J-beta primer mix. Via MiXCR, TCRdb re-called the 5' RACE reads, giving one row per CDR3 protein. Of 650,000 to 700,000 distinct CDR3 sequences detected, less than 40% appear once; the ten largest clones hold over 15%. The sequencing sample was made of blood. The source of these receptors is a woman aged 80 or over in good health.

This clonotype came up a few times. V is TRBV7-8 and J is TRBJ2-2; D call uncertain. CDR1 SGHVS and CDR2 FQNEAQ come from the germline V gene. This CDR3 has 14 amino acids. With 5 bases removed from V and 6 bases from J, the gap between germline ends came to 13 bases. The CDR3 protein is CASSKSSVAGELFF. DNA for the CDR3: TGTGCCAGCAGCAAATCTTCCGTTGCCGGGGAGCTGTTTTTT. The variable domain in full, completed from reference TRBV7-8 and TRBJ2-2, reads GAGVSQSPRYKVAKRGQDVALRCDPISGHVSLFWYQQALGQGPEFLTYFQNEAQLDKSGLPSDRFFAERPEGSVSTLKIQRTQQEDSAVYLCASSKSSVAGELFFGEGSRLTVL.

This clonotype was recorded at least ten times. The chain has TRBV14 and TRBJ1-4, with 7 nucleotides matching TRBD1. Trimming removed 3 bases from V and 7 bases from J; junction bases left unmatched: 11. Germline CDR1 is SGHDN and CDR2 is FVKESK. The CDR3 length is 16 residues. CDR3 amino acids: CASSQELTTGTEKLFF. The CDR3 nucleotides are TGTGCCAGCAGCCAGGAACTAACGACAGGGACTGAAAAACTGTTTTTT.

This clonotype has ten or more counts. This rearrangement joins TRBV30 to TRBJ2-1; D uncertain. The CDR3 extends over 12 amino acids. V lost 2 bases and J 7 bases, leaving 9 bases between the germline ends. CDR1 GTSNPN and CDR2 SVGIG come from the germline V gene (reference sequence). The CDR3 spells CAWSLQQNEQFF. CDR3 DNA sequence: TGTGCCTGGAGTTTACAGCAGAATGAGCAGTTCTTC.

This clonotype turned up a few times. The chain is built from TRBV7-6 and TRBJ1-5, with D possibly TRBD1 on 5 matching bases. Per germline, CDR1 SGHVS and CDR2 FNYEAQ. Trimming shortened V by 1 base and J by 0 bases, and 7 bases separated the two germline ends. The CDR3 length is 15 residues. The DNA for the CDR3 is TGTGCCAGCAGCTTAGGGACAAATAGCAATCAGCCCCAGCATTTT. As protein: CASSLGTNSNQPQHF.

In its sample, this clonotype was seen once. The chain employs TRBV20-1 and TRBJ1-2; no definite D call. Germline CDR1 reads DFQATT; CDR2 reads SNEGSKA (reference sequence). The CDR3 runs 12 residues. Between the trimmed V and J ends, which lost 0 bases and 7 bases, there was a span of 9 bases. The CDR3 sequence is CSARDPSVGYTF. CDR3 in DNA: TGCAGTGCTAGAGATCCCTCGGTTGGCTACACCTTC.

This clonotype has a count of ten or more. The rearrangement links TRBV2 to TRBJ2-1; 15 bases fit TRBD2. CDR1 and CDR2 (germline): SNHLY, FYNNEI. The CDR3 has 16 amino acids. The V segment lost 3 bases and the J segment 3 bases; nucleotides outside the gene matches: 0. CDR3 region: CASSEGLAGGYNEQFF. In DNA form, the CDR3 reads TGTGCCAGCAGTGAGGGACTAGCGGGGGGCTACAATGAGCAGTTCTTC.

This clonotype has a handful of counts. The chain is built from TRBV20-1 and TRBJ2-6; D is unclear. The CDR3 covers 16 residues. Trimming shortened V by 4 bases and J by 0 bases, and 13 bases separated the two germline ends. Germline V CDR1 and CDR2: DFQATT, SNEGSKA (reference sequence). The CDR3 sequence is CSAKWQRDSGANVLTF. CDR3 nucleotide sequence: TGCAGTGCTAAGTGGCAGAGAGACTCTGGGGCCAACGTCCTGACTTTC.

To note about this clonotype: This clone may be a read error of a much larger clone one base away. In DNA form, the CDR3 reads TGTGCCAGCAGCGTAGCTAACAGGGGAGGCGAGCAGTACTTC. Its protein product is CASSVANRGGEQYF. This chain uses TRBV9 with TRBJ2-5; D perhaps matches TRBD1 (7 bases). The DNA end is more similar to TRBJ2-7, so the J call may be wrong. Per the germline V gene, CDR1 is SGDLS and CDR2 is YYNGEE. CDR3 length: 14 amino acids.

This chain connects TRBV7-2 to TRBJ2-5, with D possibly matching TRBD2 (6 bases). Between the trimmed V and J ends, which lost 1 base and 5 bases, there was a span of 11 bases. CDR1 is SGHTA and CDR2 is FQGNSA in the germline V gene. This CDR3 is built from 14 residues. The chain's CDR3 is CASSLEEGSETQYF. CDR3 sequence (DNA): TGTGCCAGCAGCTTAGAGGAGGGGTCGGAGACCCAGTACTTC.

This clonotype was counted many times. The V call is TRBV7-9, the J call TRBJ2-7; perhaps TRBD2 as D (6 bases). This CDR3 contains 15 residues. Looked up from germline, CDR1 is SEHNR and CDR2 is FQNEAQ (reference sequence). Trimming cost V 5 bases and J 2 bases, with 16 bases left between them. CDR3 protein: CASSPFGSGAYEQYF. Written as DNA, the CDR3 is TGTGCCAGCAGCCCGTTTGGTAGCGGTGCCTACGAGCAGTACTTC.

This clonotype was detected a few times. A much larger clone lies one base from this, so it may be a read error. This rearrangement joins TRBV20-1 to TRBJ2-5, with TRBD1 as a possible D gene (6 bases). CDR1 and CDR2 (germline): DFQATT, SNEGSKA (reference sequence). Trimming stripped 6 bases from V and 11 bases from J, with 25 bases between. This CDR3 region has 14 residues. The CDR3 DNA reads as TGCAGTGCCTTAAATATCCGGGGACATCATGAGCAGTACTTC. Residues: CSALNIRGHHEQYF.

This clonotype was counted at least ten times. The CDR3 here is CASSPTTGRVYNEQFF. The CDR3 DNA reads as TGTGCCAGCAGCCCTACGACAGGGAGGGTCTACAATGAGCAGTTCTTC. The rearrangement links TRBV7-2 to TRBJ2-1, with D perhaps matching TRBD1 or TRBD2 (7 bases each). The CDR3 spans 16 residues. Looked up from germline, CDR1 is SGHTA and CDR2 is FQGNSA. V gave up 5 bases and J gave up 3 bases, with 17 bases separating them.

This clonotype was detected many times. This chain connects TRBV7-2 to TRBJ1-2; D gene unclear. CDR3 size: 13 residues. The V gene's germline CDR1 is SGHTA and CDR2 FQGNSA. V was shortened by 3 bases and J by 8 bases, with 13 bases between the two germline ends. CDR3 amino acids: CASSLNRFLGYTF. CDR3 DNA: TGTGCCAGCAGCTTGAACAGATTCCTGGGCTACACCTTC.

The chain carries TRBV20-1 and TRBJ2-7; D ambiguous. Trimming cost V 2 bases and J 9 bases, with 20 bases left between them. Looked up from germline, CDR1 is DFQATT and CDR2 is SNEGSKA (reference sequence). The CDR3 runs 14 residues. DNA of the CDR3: TGCAGTGCTAGATCCCGGAATGCCAAAGAATCGCAGTACTTC. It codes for CSARSRNAKESQYF.

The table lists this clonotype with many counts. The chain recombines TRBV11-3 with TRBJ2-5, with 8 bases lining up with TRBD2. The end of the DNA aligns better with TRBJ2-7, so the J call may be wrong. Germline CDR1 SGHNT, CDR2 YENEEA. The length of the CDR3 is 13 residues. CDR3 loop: CASSLRGGLEQYF. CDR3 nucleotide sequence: TGTGCCAGCAGCTTACGCGGGGGGCTCGAGCAGTACTTC.

This chain's CDR3 is CASTGTAATNEKLFF. In DNA form, the CDR3 reads TGCGCCAGCACGGGGACGGCAGCAACTAATGAAAAACTGTTTTTT. The rearrangement uses TRBV4-1 and TRBJ1-4, with a weak D call TRBD1 (5 bases). V lost 7 bases and J 0 bases, leaving 12 bases between the germline ends. In germline, CDR1 is MGHRA, CDR2 YSYEKL. CDR3 length: 15 amino acids.

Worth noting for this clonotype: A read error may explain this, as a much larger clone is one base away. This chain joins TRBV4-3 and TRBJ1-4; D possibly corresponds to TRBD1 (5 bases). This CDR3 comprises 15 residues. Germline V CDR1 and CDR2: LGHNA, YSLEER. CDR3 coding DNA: TGCGCCAGCAGCCAAGTAGACAGCAGTAATGAAAAACGGTTTTTT. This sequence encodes CASSQVDSSNEKRFF.

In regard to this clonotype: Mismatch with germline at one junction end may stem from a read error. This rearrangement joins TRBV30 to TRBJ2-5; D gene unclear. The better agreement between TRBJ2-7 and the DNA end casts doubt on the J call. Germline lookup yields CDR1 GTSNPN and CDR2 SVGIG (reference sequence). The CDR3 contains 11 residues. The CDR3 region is CAWSRPYEQYF. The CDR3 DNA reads TGTGCGTGGAGTAGACCTTACGAGCAGTACTTC.

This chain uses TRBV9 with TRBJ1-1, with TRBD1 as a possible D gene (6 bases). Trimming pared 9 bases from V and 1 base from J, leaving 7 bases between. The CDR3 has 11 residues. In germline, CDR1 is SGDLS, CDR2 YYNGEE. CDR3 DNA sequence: TGTGCCATAGGGGGGAACACTGAAGCTTTCTTT. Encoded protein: CAIGGNTEAFF. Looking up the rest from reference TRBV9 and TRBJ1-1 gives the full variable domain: DSGVTQTPKHLITATGQRVTLRCSPRSGDLSVYWYQQSLDQGLQFLIQYYNGEERAKGNILERFSAQQFPDLHSELNLSSLELGDSALYFCAIGGNTEAFFGQGTRLTVV.

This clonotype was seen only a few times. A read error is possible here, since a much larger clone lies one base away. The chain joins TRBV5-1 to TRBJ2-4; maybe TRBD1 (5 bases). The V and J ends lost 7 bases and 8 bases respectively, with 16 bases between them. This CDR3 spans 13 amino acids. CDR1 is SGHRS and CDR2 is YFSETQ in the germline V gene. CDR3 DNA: TGCGCCAGCCGGCCAAGGGGTGCGGACATTCAGTACTTC. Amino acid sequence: CASRPRGADIQYF.

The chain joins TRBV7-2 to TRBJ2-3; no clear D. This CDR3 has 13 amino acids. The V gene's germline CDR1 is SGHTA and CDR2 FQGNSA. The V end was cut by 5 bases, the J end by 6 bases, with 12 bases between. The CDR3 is CASSVRIMDTQYF. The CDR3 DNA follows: TGTGCCAGCAGCGTGCGAATTATGGATACGCAGTATTTT.